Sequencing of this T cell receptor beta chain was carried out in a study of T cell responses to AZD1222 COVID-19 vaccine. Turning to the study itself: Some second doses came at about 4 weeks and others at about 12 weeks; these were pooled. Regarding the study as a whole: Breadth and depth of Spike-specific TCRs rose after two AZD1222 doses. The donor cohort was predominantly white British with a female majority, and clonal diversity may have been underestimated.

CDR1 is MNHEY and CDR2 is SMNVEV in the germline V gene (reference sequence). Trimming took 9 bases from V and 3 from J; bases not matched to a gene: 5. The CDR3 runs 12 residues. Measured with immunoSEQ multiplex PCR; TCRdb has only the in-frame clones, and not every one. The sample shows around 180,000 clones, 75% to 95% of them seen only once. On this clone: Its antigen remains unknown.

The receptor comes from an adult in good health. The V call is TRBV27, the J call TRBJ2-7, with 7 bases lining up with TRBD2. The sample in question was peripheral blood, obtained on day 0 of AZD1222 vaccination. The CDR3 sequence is CASGWGGYEQYF. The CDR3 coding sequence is TGTGCCAGTGGATGGGGGGGCTACGAGCAGTACTTC.